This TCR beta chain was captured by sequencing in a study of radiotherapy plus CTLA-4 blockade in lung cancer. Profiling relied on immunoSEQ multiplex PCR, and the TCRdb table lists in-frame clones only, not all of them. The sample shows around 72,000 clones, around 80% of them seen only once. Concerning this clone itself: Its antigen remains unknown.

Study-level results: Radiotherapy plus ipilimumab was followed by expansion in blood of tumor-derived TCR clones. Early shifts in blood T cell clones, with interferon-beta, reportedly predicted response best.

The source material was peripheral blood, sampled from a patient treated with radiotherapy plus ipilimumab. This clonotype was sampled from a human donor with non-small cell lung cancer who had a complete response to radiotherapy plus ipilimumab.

The CDR3 nucleotides read TGTGCCAGCAGTCTCTGGACAGCCCAAGAGACCCAGTACTTC. This gives the protein CASSLWTAQETQYF. This chain joins TRBV6-5 and TRBJ2-5, with TRBD1 as a possible D gene (6 bases). The V end was cut by 5 bases, the J end by 1 base, with 11 bases between. This CDR3 has 14 amino acids. In germline, CDR1 is MNHEY, CDR2 SVGAGI.